This TCR beta chain was profiled in a study of radiation and T cells in renal cell carcinoma. Study-level information: Nephrectomy followed 15 Gy stereotactic body radiation by 4 weeks.

Germline CDR1 reads MDHEN; CDR2 reads SYDVKM. The V and J ends lost 4 bases and 10 bases respectively, with 8 bases between them. There are 11 residues in the CDR3. Described time point: blood 2 weeks post-SBRT. Treatment: 15 Gy SBRT to primary tumor, nephrectomy 4 weeks later. Regarding this clone: The antigen remains unidentified.

The data were produced by immunoSEQ multiplex PCR, yet TCRdb's version contains in-frame clones alone and is incomplete. The table records around 130,000 clones, roughly four fifths of them present only once. General study points: In blood, top tumor clones expanded by 2 weeks, shrinking by 4. Baseline intratumoral clonotype presence is unknown without pretreatment biopsies.

The clonotype was recovered from a woman between 55 and 75 years old with renal cell carcinoma. The V call is TRBV28, the J call TRBJ1-5; D gene unclear. Sequences were derived from blood, sampled from a patient whose treatment included radiotherapy and nephrectomy. Here the CDR3 DNA reads TGTGCCAGCAGTTCGCCTGGCCCCCAGCATTTT. Amino acid sequence: CASSSPGPQHF.